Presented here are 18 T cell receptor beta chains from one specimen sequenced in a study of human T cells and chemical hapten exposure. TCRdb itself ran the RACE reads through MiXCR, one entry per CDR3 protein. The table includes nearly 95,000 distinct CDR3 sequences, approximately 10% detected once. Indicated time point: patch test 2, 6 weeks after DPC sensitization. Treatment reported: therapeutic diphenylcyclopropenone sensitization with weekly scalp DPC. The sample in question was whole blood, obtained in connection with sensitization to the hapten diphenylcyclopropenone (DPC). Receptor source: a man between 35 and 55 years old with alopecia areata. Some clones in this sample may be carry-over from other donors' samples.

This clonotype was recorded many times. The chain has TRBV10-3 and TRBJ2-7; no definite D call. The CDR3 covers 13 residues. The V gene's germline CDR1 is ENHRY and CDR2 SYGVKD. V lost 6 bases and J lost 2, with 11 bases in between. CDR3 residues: CAISLMKAYEQYF. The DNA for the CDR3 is TGTGCCATCAGCCTTATGAAAGCCTACGAGCAGTACTTC.

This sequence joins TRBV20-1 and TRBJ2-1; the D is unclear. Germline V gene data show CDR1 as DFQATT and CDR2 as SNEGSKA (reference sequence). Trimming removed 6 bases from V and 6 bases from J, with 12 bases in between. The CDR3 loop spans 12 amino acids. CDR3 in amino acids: CSAPDQPNEQFF. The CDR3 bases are TGCAGTGCGCCGGATCAACCCAATGAGCAGTTCTTC.

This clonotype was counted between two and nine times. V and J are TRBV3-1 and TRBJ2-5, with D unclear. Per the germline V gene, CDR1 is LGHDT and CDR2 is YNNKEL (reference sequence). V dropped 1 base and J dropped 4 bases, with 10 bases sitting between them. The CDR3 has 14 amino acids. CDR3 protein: CASSQGFSPETQYF. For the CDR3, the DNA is TGTGCCAGCAGCCAAGGGTTTAGCCCAGAGACCCAGTACTTC.

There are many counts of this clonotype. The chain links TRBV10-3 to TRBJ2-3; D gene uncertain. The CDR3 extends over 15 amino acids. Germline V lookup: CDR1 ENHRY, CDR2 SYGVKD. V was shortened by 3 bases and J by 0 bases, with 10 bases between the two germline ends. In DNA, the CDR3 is TGTGCCATCAGTGATTCACCCACGAGCACAGATACGCAGTATTTT. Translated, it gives CAISDSPTSTDTQYF.

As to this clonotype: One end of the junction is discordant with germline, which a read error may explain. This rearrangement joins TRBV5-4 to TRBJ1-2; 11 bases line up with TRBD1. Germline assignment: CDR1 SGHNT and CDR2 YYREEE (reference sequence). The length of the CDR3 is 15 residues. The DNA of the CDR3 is TGTGTCAGCAGCTTGGAAGGGACAGGGGGCTATGGCTACACCTTC. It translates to CVSSLEGTGGYGYTF.

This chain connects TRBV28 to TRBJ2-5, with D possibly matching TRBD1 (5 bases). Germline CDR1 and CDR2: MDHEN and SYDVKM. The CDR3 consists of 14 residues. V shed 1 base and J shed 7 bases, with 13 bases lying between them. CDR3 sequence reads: CASSLFQGPGTQYF. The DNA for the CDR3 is TGTGCCAGCAGTTTATTCCAGGGTCCCGGGACCCAGTACTTC.

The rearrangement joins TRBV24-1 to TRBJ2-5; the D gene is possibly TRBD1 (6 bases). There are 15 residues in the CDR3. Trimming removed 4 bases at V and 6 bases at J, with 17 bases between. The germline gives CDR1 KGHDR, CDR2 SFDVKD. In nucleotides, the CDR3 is TGTGCCACCAGTGAGGGGACACTTGAACGGAAGACCCAGTACTTC. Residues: CATSEGTLERKTQYF.

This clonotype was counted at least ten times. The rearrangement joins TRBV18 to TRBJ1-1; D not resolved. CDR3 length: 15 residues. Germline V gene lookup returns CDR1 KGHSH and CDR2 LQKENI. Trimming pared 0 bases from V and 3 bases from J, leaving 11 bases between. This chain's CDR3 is CASSPPSGRYTEAFF. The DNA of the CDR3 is TGTGCCAGCTCACCACCCTCCGGGAGGTACACTGAAGCTTTCTTT.

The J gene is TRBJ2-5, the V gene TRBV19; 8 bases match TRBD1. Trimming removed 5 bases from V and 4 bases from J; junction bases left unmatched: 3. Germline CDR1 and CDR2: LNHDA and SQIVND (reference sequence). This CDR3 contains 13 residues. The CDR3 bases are TGTGCCAGTAGTCAGGGGGCGCGAGAGACCCAGTACTTC. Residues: CASSQGARETQYF.

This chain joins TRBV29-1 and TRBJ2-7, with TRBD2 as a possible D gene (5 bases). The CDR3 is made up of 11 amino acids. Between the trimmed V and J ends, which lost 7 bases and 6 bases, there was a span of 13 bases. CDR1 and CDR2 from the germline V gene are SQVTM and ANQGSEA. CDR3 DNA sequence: TGCAGCGCCACGTCCGGGGTCGAGCAGTACGTC. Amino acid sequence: CSATSGVEQYV.

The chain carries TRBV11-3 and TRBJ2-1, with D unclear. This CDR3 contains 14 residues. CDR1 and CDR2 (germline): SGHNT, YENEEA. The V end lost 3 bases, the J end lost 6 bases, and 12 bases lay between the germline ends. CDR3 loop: CASSFSRGGNEQFF. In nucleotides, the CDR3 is TGTGCCAGCAGCTTTAGTCGCGGCGGCAATGAGCAGTTCTTC.

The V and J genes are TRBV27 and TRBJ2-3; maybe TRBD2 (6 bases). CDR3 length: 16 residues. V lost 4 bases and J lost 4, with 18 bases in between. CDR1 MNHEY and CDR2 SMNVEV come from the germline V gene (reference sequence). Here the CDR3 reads CASSSPGLRVADTQYF. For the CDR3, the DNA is TGTGCCAGCAGTTCTCCGGGACTGCGAGTCGCAGATACGCAGTATTTT.

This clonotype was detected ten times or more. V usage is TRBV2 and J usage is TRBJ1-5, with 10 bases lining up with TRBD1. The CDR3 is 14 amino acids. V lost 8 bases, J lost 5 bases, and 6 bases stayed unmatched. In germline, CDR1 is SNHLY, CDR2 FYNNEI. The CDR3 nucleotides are TGTGCCAGCCGGGACAGGGGAATCTATCAGCCCCAGCATTTT. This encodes CASRDRGIYQPQHF. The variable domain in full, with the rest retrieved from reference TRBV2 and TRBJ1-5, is EPEVTQTPSHQVTQMGQEVILRCVPISNHLYFYWYRQILGQKVEFLVSFYNNEISEKSEIFDDQFSVERPDGSNFTLKIRSTKLEDSAMYFCASRDRGIYQPQHFGDGTRLSIL.

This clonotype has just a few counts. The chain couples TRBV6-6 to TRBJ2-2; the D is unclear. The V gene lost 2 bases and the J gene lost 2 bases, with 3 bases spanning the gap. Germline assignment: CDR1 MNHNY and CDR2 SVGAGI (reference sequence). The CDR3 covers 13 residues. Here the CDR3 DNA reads TGTGCCAGCAGTTACGTTAACACCGGGGAGCTGTTTTTT. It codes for CASSYVNTGELFF.

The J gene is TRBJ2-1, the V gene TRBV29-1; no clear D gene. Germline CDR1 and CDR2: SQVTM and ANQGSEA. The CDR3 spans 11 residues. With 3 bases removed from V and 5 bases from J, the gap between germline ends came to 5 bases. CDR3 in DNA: TGCAGCGTTGACAAGAACAATGAGCAGTTCTTC. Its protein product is CSVDKNNEQFF.

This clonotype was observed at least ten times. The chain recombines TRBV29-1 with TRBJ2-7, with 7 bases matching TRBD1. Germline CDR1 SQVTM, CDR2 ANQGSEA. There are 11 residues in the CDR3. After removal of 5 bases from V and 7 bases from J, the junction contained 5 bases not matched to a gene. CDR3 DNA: TGCAGCGTTACCGACAGGGTTGAGCAGTACTTC. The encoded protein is CSVTDRVEQYF.

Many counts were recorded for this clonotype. In nucleotides, the CDR3 is TGTGCCAGCAGCCAAAGGTTAATCCCCCTAGGAGAGCAGTTCTTC. It specifies CASSQRLIPLGEQFF. The chain links TRBV3-1 to TRBJ2-1; no firm D call. The CDR3 extends over 15 amino acids. Germline V gene sequence: CDR1 LGHDT, CDR2 YNNKEL (reference sequence). Trimming cost V 2 bases and J 10 bases, with 18 bases left between them.

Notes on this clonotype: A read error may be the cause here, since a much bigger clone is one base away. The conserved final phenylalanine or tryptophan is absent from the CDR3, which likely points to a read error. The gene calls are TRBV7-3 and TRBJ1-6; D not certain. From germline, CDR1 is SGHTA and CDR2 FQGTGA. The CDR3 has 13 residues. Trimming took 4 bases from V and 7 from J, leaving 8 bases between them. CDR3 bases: TGTGCCAGCAGCTCCGGATGGAATTCACCCCTCCACTTG. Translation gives CASSSGWNSPLHL.